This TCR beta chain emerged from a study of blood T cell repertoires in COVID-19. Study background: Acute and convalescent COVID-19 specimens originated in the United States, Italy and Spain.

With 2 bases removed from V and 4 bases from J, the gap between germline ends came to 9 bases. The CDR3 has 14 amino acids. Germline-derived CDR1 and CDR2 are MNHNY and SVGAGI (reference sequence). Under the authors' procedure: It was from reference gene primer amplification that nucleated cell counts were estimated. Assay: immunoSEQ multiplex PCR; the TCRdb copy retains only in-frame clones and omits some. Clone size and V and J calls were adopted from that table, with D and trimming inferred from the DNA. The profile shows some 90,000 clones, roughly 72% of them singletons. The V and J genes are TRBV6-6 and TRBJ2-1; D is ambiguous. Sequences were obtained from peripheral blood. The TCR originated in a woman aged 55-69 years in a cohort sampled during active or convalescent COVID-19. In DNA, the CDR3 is TGTGCCAGCAGTTACCAGACATTGTACAATGAGCAGTTCTTC. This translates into CASSYQTLYNEQFF.